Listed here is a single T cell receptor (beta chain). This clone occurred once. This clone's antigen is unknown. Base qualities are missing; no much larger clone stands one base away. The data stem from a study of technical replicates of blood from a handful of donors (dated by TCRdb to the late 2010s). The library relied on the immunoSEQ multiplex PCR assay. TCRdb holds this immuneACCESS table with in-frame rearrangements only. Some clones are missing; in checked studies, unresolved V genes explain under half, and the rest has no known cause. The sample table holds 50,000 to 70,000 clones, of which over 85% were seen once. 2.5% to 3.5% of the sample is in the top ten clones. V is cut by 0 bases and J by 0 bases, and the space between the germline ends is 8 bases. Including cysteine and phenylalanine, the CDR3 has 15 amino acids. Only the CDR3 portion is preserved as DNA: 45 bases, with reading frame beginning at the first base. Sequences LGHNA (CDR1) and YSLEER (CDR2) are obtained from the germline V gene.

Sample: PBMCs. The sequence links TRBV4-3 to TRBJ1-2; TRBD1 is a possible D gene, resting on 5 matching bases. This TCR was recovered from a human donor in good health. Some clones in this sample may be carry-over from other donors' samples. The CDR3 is CASSQDSGANYGYTF. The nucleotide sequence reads TGCGCCAGCAGCCAAGATTCGGGGGCTAACTATGGCTACACCTTC.